The rows below give T cell receptor beta chains drawn from one sample of a study of spatial heterogeneity in lung cancer. Via MiXCR, TCRdb re-called the 5' RACE reads, giving one row per CDR3 protein. The sample yields about 92,000 distinct CDR3 sequences, roughly 12% seen once. Sequenced here: PBMCs, sampled at surgery. All receptors come from a male donor with early-stage non-small cell lung cancer. Each CDR3 is given with its conserved first and last residue. The D gene is left open where the match is weak. Some rows have no size entry. The others give once, few or many, or a class for an expanded clone.

v_call: TRBV6-2/TRBV6-3
clone_size: many
j_call: TRBJ1-6
d_call: TRBD1
cdr3_aa: CASSYPQGADSPLHF
cdr3_nt: TGTGCCAGCAGTTACCCACAGGGGGCCGATTCACCCCTCCACTTT

v_call: TRBV15
clone_size: .
j_call: TRBJ2-1
d_call: .
cdr3_aa: CATSITGSAYNEQFF
cdr3_nt: TGTGCCACCTCGATAACGGGATCGGCCTACAATGAGCAGTTCTTC

v_call: TRBV12-3/TRBV12-4
clone_size: few
j_call: TRBJ2-3
d_call: .
cdr3_aa: CASSLVSSSTDTQYF
cdr3_nt: TGTGCCAGCAGTTTAGTCTCTTCTAGCACAGATACGCAGTATTTT

v_call: TRBV28
clone_size: .
j_call: TRBJ2-2
d_call: .
cdr3_aa: CASRVRNTGELFF
cdr3_nt: TGTGCCAGCAGGGTTCGGAACACCGGGGAGCTGTTTTTT

v_call: TRBV4-1
clone_size: few
j_call: TRBJ2-2
d_call: .
cdr3_aa: CASSQEVAFRGELFF
cdr3_nt: TGCGCCAGCAGCCAAGAGGTTGCGTTTAGAGGGGAGCTGTTTTTT

v_call: TRBV20-1
clone_size: .
j_call: TRBJ1-1
d_call: TRBD1
cdr3_aa: CSARTGMNTEAFF
cdr3_nt: TGCAGTGCGAGGACAGGGATGAACACTGAAGCTTTCTTT

v_call: TRBV6-1
clone_size: .
j_call: TRBJ2-5
d_call: TRBD2
cdr3_aa: CASRAGTSEETQYF
cdr3_nt: TGTGCCAGCAGAGCCGGGACTAGCGAAGAGACCCAGTACTTC

v_call: TRBV29-1
clone_size: few
j_call: TRBJ2-3
d_call: TRBD2
cdr3_aa: CSATGLAGAGDTQYF
cdr3_nt: TGCAGCGCCACGGGACTAGCGGGGGCCGGAGATACGCAGTATTTT

v_call: TRBV11-2
clone_size: few
j_call: TRBJ2-1
d_call: .
cdr3_aa: CASSLEGFIHNEQFF
cdr3_nt: TGTGCCAGCAGCTTAGAGGGATTCATTCACAATGAGCAGTTCTTC

v_call: TRBV12-3/TRBV12-4
clone_size: many
j_call: TRBJ2-7
d_call: TRBD1
cdr3_aa: CASSPTGLGEQYF
cdr3_nt: TGTGCCAGCAGTCCGACAGGGTTGGGCGAGCAGTACTTC

v_call: TRBV28
clone_size: many
j_call: TRBJ2-5
d_call: TRBD2
cdr3_aa: CASTLGLAGPQETQYF
cdr3_nt: TGTGCCAGCACTCTGGGACTAGCGGGTCCCCAAGAGACCCAGTACTTC

v_call: TRBV7-3
clone_size: .
j_call: TRBJ2-1
d_call: TRBD1
cdr3_aa: CASSPRQGASYNEQFF
cdr3_nt: TGTGCCAGCAGCCCTAGACAGGGGGCATCCTACAATGAGCAGTTCTTC

v_call: TRBV6-2/TRBV6-3
clone_size: .
j_call: TRBJ2-1
d_call: .
cdr3_aa: CASSYRGGGPGNEQFF
cdr3_nt: TGTGCCAGCAGTTACAGAGGTGGAGGACCAGGGAATGAGCAGTTCTTC

v_call: TRBV7-9
clone_size: .
j_call: TRBJ2-3
d_call: .
cdr3_aa: CASRTVQGDTQYF
cdr3_nt: TGTGCCAGTCGGACGGTGCAAGGAGATACGCAGTATTTT

v_call: TRBV5-1
clone_size: many
j_call: TRBJ2-3
d_call: .
cdr3_aa: CASSLATDTQYF
cdr3_nt: TGCGCCAGCAGCTTGGCCACAGATACGCAGTATTTT

v_call: TRBV24-1
clone_size: .
j_call: TRBJ2-3
d_call: .
cdr3_aa: CATSDIGQPGVGPDTQYF
cdr3_nt: TGTGCCACCAGTGATATAGGACAGCCAGGGGTGGGCCCAGATACGCAGTATTTT

v_call: TRBV10-3
clone_size: few
j_call: TRBJ2-7
d_call: .
cdr3_aa: CAISVPGTYEQYF
cdr3_nt: TGTGCCATCAGTGTTCCGGGTACCTACGAGCAGTACTTC

v_call: TRBV6-2/TRBV6-3
clone_size: few
j_call: TRBJ2-4
d_call: .
cdr3_aa: CASKVPVENIQYF
cdr3_nt: TGTGCCAGCAAAGTACCTGTCGAAAACATTCAGTACTTC

v_call: TRBV12-3/TRBV12-4
clone_size: .
j_call: TRBJ1-2
d_call: .
cdr3_aa: CASSPGRPYGYTF
cdr3_nt: TGTGCCAGCAGTCCGGGGCGACCCTATGGCTACACCTTC

v_call: TRBV7-9
clone_size: few
j_call: TRBJ2-7
d_call: TRBD2
cdr3_aa: CASSFGTSGLLPYEQYF
cdr3_nt: TGTGCCAGCAGCTTCGGGACTAGCGGCCTTTTGCCCTACGAGCAGTACTTC

v_call: TRBV20-1
clone_size: .
j_call: TRBJ2-3
d_call: TRBD2
cdr3_aa: CSAELAGGSDTQYF
cdr3_nt: TGCAGTGCTGAACTAGCGGGGGGCTCAGATACGCAGTATTTT

v_call: TRBV5-1
clone_size: few
j_call: TRBJ2-3
d_call: TRBD2
cdr3_aa: CASFSGRAPSTDTQYF
cdr3_nt: TGCGCCAGCTTTAGCGGGAGGGCCCCAAGCACAGATACGCAGTATTTT

v_call: TRBV20-1
clone_size: few
j_call: TRBJ2-3
d_call: TRBD2
cdr3_aa: CSARALAGGTDTQYF
cdr3_nt: TGCAGTGCTAGGGCTCTAGCGGGGGGAACAGATACGCAGTATTTT

v_call: TRBV5-6
clone_size: .
j_call: TRBJ2-7
d_call: .
cdr3_aa: CASSLQGHVYEQYF
cdr3_nt: TGTGCCAGCAGCTTGCAGGGGCATGTCTACGAGCAGTACTTC

v_call: TRBV20-1
clone_size: few
j_call: TRBJ1-6
d_call: .
cdr3_aa: CSGADRTSYNSPLHF
cdr3_nt: TGCAGTGGGGCGGACCGAACCTCCTATAATTCACCCCTCCACTTT

v_call: TRBV29-1
clone_size: medium-sized
j_call: TRBJ2-3
d_call: .
cdr3_aa: CSVEITDTQYF
cdr3_nt: TGCAGCGTTGAAATTACAGATACGCAGTATTTT

v_call: TRBV12-3/TRBV12-4
clone_size: many
j_call: TRBJ2-1
d_call: TRBD1
cdr3_aa: CASSLETGSEQFF
cdr3_nt: TGTGCCAGCAGTTTAGAGACAGGGTCTGAGCAGTTCTTC

v_call: TRBV6-2/TRBV6-3
clone_size: few
j_call: TRBJ1-2
d_call: .
cdr3_aa: CASSYNGPGGYTF
cdr3_nt: TGTGCCAGCAGTTACAACGGCCCCGGGGGCTACACCTTC

v_call: TRBV7-3
clone_size: many
j_call: TRBJ1-1
d_call: TRBD1
cdr3_aa: CASSLHPPTGGDTEAFF
cdr3_nt: TGTGCCAGCAGCTTACACCCTCCGACAGGGGGCGACACTGAAGCTTTCTTT

v_call: TRBV3-1
clone_size: few
j_call: TRBJ2-7
d_call: TRBD2
cdr3_aa: CASSRSLGGSGYEQYF
cdr3_nt: TGTGCCAGCAGCCGGAGCCTCGGCGGGAGCGGCTACGAGCAGTACTTC

v_call: TRBV20-1
clone_size: few
j_call: TRBJ1-2
d_call: TRBD1
cdr3_aa: CSARVREDRPVYGYTF
cdr3_nt: TGCAGTGCTAGAGTCAGAGAGGACAGGCCCGTTTATGGCTACACCTTC

v_call: TRBV5-4
clone_size: .
j_call: TRBJ2-3
d_call: .
cdr3_aa: CTSSLPNTDTQYF
cdr3_nt: TGTACCAGCAGCTTGCCCAACACAGATACGCAGTATTTT

v_call: TRBV7-2
clone_size: many
j_call: TRBJ2-5
d_call: TRBD1
cdr3_aa: CASSLGTGGYQETQYF
cdr3_nt: TGTGCCAGCAGCTTAGGGACAGGGGGCTACCAAGAGACCCAGTACTTC

v_call: TRBV5-8
clone_size: many
j_call: TRBJ1-5
d_call: .
cdr3_aa: CASSLEPNNQPQHF
cdr3_nt: TGTGCCAGCAGCTTGGAACCCAACAATCAGCCCCAGCATTTT

v_call: TRBV28
clone_size: .
j_call: TRBJ1-1
d_call: .
cdr3_aa: CAAPGMGIGPANTEAFF
cdr3_nt: TGTGCCGCCCCGGGGATGGGAATTGGTCCGGCGAACACTGAAGCTTTCTTT

v_call: TRBV12-3/TRBV12-4
clone_size: few
j_call: TRBJ1-5
d_call: TRBD1
cdr3_aa: CASSRTGVSNQPQHF
cdr3_nt: TGTGCCAGCAGCCGGACAGGGGTGAGCAATCAGCCCCAGCATTTT

v_call: TRBV7-3
clone_size: many
j_call: TRBJ2-1
d_call: TRBD2
cdr3_aa: CASSLSGRALDEQFF
cdr3_nt: TGTGCCAGCAGCTTAAGCGGGAGGGCATTGGATGAGCAGTTCTTC

v_call: TRBV5-1
clone_size: many
j_call: TRBJ2-1
d_call: TRBD2
cdr3_aa: CASTGTSSYNEQFF
cdr3_nt: TGCGCCAGCACCGGGACTAGCTCCTACAATGAGCAGTTCTTC

v_call: TRBV10-3
clone_size: few
j_call: TRBJ2-1
d_call: TRBD2
cdr3_aa: CAISESIGRAGNEQFF
cdr3_nt: TGTGCCATCAGTGAGTCGATCGGGAGGGCCGGCAATGAGCAGTTCTTC

v_call: TRBV20-1
clone_size: many
j_call: TRBJ2-1
d_call: .
cdr3_aa: CSAQRSYNEQFF
cdr3_nt: TGCAGTGCCCAACGGTCCTACAATGAGCAGTTCTTC

v_call: TRBV20-1
clone_size: .
j_call: TRBJ2-3
d_call: .
cdr3_aa: CSADSPGRGDTQYF
cdr3_nt: TGCAGTGCTGACAGTCCGGGTAGGGGTGATACGCAGTATTTT

v_call: TRBV4-3
clone_size: .
j_call: TRBJ2-1
d_call: TRBD2
cdr3_aa: CASSQDWLAAYNEQFF
cdr3_nt: TGCGCCAGCAGCCAAGATTGGCTAGCGGCCTACAATGAGCAGTTCTTC

v_call: TRBV12-3/TRBV12-4
clone_size: many
j_call: TRBJ1-6
d_call: TRBD1
cdr3_aa: CASSLQTGRYSPLHF
cdr3_nt: TGTGCCAGCAGTCTGCAGACAGGGAGATATTCACCCCTCCACTTT

v_call: TRBV3-1
clone_size: few
j_call: TRBJ1-1
d_call: TRBD1
cdr3_aa: CASSQAVPGRQGLEAFF
cdr3_nt: TGTGCCAGCAGCCAAGCGGTTCCTGGGAGACAGGGACTTGAAGCTTTCTTT

v_call: TRBV5-1
clone_size: many
j_call: TRBJ2-1
d_call: TRBD2
cdr3_aa: CASRLASGRSSYNEQFF
cdr3_nt: TGCGCCAGCAGGTTGGCTAGCGGGAGATCTTCCTACAATGAGCAGTTCTTC

v_call: TRBV6-6
clone_size: few
j_call: TRBJ1-6
d_call: TRBD1
cdr3_aa: CASSSGQGGSPLHF
cdr3_nt: TGTGCCAGCAGTTCCGGACAGGGAGGCTCACCCCTCCACTTT

v_call: TRBV5-1
clone_size: .
j_call: TRBJ2-7
d_call: TRBD2
cdr3_aa: CASSLASSGASYEQYF
cdr3_nt: TGCGCCAGCAGTTTGGCGAGTAGCGGGGCCTCCTACGAGCAGTACTTC